This entry lists 30 T cell receptor beta chains sequenced from one sample in a study of blood T cell repertoires in COVID-19. Assay used: immunoSEQ multiplex PCR; TCRdb lists only in-frame clones, some missing. The table records under 200,000 clones, 80% to 90% of them present only once. The sample consisted of peripheral blood. The receptors originated from a woman aged 55-70 years who had recovered from COVID-19.

The chain has TRBV3-1 (or the pseudogene TRBV3-2) and TRBJ1-4; D remains ambiguous. Germline V lookup: CDR1 LGHDT, CDR2 YNNKEL (reference sequence). The V end lost 1 base, the J end lost 8 bases, and 17 bases lay between the germline ends. The CDR3 totals 16 residues. The CDR3 coding sequence is TGTGCCAGCAGCCAAGGGAGGCCCCTGGCGGACGAAAAACTGTTTTTT. Translation gives CASSQGRPLADEKLFF.

The rearrangement joins TRBV19 to TRBJ2-5, with D possibly TRBD2 on 6 matching bases. CDR1 and CDR2 (germline): LNHDA, SQIVND (reference sequence). Between the trimmed V and J ends, which lost 5 bases and 4 bases, there was a span of 11 bases. The CDR3 is made up of 13 amino acids. CDR3 residues: CASSDQGGETQYF. For the CDR3, the DNA is TGTGCCAGTAGTGATCAGGGAGGAGAGACCCAGTACTTC.

This sequence joins TRBV19 and TRBJ1-5; weak D call: TRBD1 (6 bases). V lost 5 bases, J lost 1 base, and 9 bases lay in between. The CDR3 is 14 residues long. Germline-derived CDR1 and CDR2 are LNHDA and SQIVND (reference sequence). DNA for the CDR3: TGTGCCAGTAGTTACGGACAGAGCAATCAGCCCCAGCATTTT. Protein sequence: CASSYGQSNQPQHF.

This rearrangement joins TRBV6-1 to TRBJ1-3, with unresolved D. The V and J ends lost 0 bases and 0 bases respectively, with 6 bases between them. From germline, CDR1 is MNHNS and CDR2 SASEGT. The CDR3 extends over 15 amino acids. CDR3 protein: CASSEAWSSGNTIYF. CDR3 nucleotides: TGTGCCAGCAGTGAAGCCTGGAGCTCTGGAAACACCATATATTTT.

V gene TRBV29-1 combines with J gene TRBJ2-3; a weak D match, TRBD2 (5 bases). The CDR3 consists of 14 residues. V was pared by 4 bases and J by 6 bases, with 17 bases between. Germline CDR1 is SQVTM and CDR2 is ANQGSEA. CDR3 amino acids: CSVVPGLQGDTQYF. The CDR3 DNA reads TGCAGCGTTGTACCGGGATTGCAAGGGGATACGCAGTATTTT.

The chain employs TRBV5-4 and TRBJ1-2; possible D gene TRBD1, 5 bases. Germline V gene sequence: CDR1 SGHNT, CDR2 YYREEE (reference sequence). This CDR3 contains 15 residues. With 4 bases removed from V and 4 bases from J, the gap between germline ends came to 17 bases. In DNA form, the CDR3 reads TGTGCCAGCAGCCCCTTGGGGGGTGGTAGCTATGGCTACACCTTC. It codes for CASSPLGGGSYGYTF.

V usage is TRBV18 and J usage is TRBJ1-2, with D possibly TRBD1 on 6 matching bases. The V end was cut by 5 bases, the J end by 0 bases, with 13 bases between. The CDR3 extends over 15 amino acids. Germline values: CDR1 KGHSH, CDR2 LQKENI. CDR3 DNA: TGTGCCAGCTCAACTCGATCAGGGGCTAACTATGGCTACACCTTC. As protein: CASSTRSGANYGYTF.

CDR3 coding DNA: TGTGCCAGCAGCTGGACTAGACCTACAGATACGCAGTATTTT. It translates to CASSWTRPTDTQYF. This chain uses TRBV7-9 with TRBJ2-3; 7 nucleotides line up with TRBD2. With 4 bases clipped from V and 3 bases from J, the junction kept 4 bases outside the gene matches. The CDR3 is made up of 14 amino acids. Germline CDR1 reads SEHNR; CDR2 reads FQNEAQ (reference sequence).

This rearrangement joins TRBV6-1 to TRBJ1-6; 7 nucleotides agree with TRBD1. Germline V gives CDR1 MNHNS, CDR2 SASEGT. After removal of 3 bases from V and 6 bases from J, the junction contained 11 bases not matched to a gene. CDR3 length: 17 amino acids. For the CDR3, the DNA is TGTGCCAGCAGTGAGGGGAAGGGGGCAGGGGCTAATTCACCCCTCCACTTT. It translates to CASSEGKGAGANSPLHF.

The V and J genes are TRBV2 and TRBJ1-5; 10 bases agree with TRBD1. The CDR3 has 16 amino acids. Germline lookup yields CDR1 SNHLY and CDR2 FYNNEI. V dropped 5 bases and J dropped 5; count of bases not matched to a gene: 9. CDR3 loop: CASSHDPTGGHQPQHF. CDR3 bases: TGTGCCAGCAGTCACGATCCGACAGGGGGCCATCAGCCCCAGCATTTT.

Only one count was recorded for this clone. The chain links TRBV28 to TRBJ2-2; 9 bases agree with TRBD1. Looked up from germline, CDR1 is MDHEN and CDR2 is SYDVKM. CDR3 length: 14 residues. The J segment lost 2 bases and the V segment lost 10 bases, leaving 5 bases of the junction unmatched. CDR3 sequence: CATKQGANTGELFF. The DNA for the CDR3 is TGTGCCACCAAACAGGGGGCTAACACCGGGGAGCTGTTTTTT.

The chain is built from TRBV5-1 and TRBJ2-3; TRBD2 agrees at 9 bases. V trimming: 2 bases; J trimming: 3 bases; junction bases outside the gene matches: 4. The CDR3 spans 15 residues. Germline values: CDR1 SGHRS, CDR2 YFSETQ. The CDR3 spells CASSLGTSKTDTQYF. The CDR3 coding sequence is TGCGCCAGCAGCTTAGGGACTAGCAAAACAGATACGCAGTATTTT.

The DNA of the CDR3 is TGTGCCAGTTGCGCGGGGGGCCAGTACAATGAGCAGTTCTTC. Translating it yields CASCAGGQYNEQFF. The chain is built from TRBV6-5 and TRBJ2-1, with 8 bases matching TRBD2. Looked up from germline, CDR1 is MNHEY and CDR2 is SVGAGI. V dropped 9 bases and J dropped 4; count of bases not matched to a gene: 8. The CDR3 is made up of 14 amino acids.

V gene TRBV6-5 combines with J gene TRBJ2-5, with 7 bases fitting TRBD2. V gave up 0 bases and J gave up 1 base; unmatched junction bases: 5. Germline lookup yields CDR1 MNHEY and CDR2 SVGAGI. This CDR3 contains 16 residues. For the CDR3, the DNA is TGTGCCAGCAGTTACTCGAGGGGCGGGGGCCAAGAGACCCAGTACTTC. Translated: CASSYSRGGGQETQYF.

This clone showed up just once. The CDR3 nucleotides are TGTGCCACCAGCAGACCCAGTGTGGGCACAGATACGCAGTATTTT. Encoded protein: CATSRPSVGTDTQYF. The gene calls are TRBV15 and TRBJ2-3; no definite D call. Germline V gene lookup returns CDR1 LNHNV and CDR2 YYDKDF (reference sequence). V lost 2 bases, J lost 1 base, and 10 bases lay in between. The CDR3 contains 15 residues.

The chain has TRBV5-1 and TRBJ2-3; TRBD1 is a possible D gene (5 bases). V shed 1 base and J shed 0 bases, with 9 bases lying between them. This CDR3 comprises 15 residues. The germline V gene encodes CDR1 SGHRS and CDR2 YFSETQ. CDR3 DNA: TGCGCCAGCAGCTTGACAGGAACTAGCACAGATACGCAGTATTTT. It codes for CASSLTGTSTDTQYF. The full variable domain, with the rest looked up from reference TRBV5-1 and TRBJ2-3, is KAGVTQTPRYLIKTRGQQVTLSCSPISGHRSVSWYQQTPGQGLQFLFEYFSETQRNKGNFPGRFSGRQFSNSRSEMNVSTLELGDSALYLCASSLTGTSTDTQYFGPGTRLTVL.

This rearrangement joins TRBV7-8 to TRBJ1-2; TRBD1 matches at 8 bases. This CDR3 has 15 amino acids. CDR1 and CDR2 (germline): SGHVS, FQNEAQ. V lost 1 base to trimming and J lost 8 bases; unmatched junction nucleotides: 9. CDR3 sequence (DNA): TGTGCCAGCAGCTTAGGGGTTAAGACAGGGGAGGGCTACACCTTC. Amino acids: CASSLGVKTGEGYTF.

The sample holds a few counts of this clone. The genes are TRBV28 and TRBJ1-2; 7 positions agree with TRBD1. This CDR3 has 14 amino acids. The trim removed 8 bases at V and 4 bases at J, leaving 10 bases unmatched. Germline V gene data show CDR1 as MDHEN and CDR2 as SYDVKM. In DNA form, the CDR3 reads TGTGCCAGCGGGGAAGGGGGCCGAACCTATGGCTACACCTTC. The encoded protein is CASGEGGRTYGYTF.

The V and J genes are TRBV7-6 and TRBJ1-1, with 8 bases lining up with TRBD1. The CDR3 is 17 amino acids. V lost 2 bases to trimming and J lost 7 bases; unmatched junction nucleotides: 15. The germline gives CDR1 SGHVS, CDR2 FNYEAQ. The CDR3 loop is CASSLRRLGARGHEAFF. The CDR3 DNA sequence: TGTGCCAGCAGCTTAAGGAGGTTGGGGGCCAGGGGGCATGAAGCTTTCTTT.

This sequence joins TRBV6-5 and TRBJ1-1; 7 bases line up with TRBD1. Germline assignment: CDR1 MNHEY and CDR2 SVGAGI. With 2 bases clipped from V and 4 bases from J, the junction kept 4 bases outside the gene matches. The CDR3 extends over 14 amino acids. CDR3 in DNA: TGTGCCAGCAGTTACCGACAGGGCTCCACTGAAGCTTTCTTT. It is translated as CASSYRQGSTEAFF.

The CDR3 sequence: CASSLAGTEETQYF. The CDR3 nucleotides are TGTGCCAGCAGCTTGGCCGGGACAGAAGAGACCCAGTACTTC. This sequence joins TRBV5-4 and TRBJ2-5, with TRBD1 matching over 7 bases. V lost 0 bases to trimming and J lost 3 bases; unmatched junction nucleotides: 2. Germline V gene sequence: CDR1 SGHNT, CDR2 YYREEE (reference sequence). The CDR3 is made up of 14 amino acids.

This chain links TRBV28 with TRBJ1-1; TRBD1 matches at 10 bases. J gave up 3 bases and V 6 bases, and 7 bases lay outside the gene matches. Germline V gives CDR1 MDHEN, CDR2 SYDVKM. The CDR3 extends over 15 amino acids. The CDR3 here is CASRGPGQGYTEAFF. CDR3 sequence (DNA): TGTGCCAGCAGGGGCCCGGGACAGGGGTACACTGAAGCTTTCTTT.

A single count supports this clone. V usage is TRBV20-1 and J usage is TRBJ1-2; no reliable D call. Trimming cost V 6 bases and J 1 base, with 6 bases left between them. The length of the CDR3 is 11 residues. The germline V gene has CDR1 DFQATT and CDR2 SNEGSKA (reference sequence). This CDR3 is CSARDNYGYTF. DNA for the CDR3: TGCAGTGCCCGGGATAACTATGGCTACACCTTC.

This chain uses TRBV12-3 or TRBV12-4 with TRBJ1-1; 7 bases fit TRBD1. The CDR3 totals 12 residues. The J segment lost 8 bases and the V segment lost 5 bases, leaving 5 bases of the junction unmatched. The CDR3 coding sequence is TGTGCCAGCAGTGGGGGACAGATCGAAGCTTTCTTT. Amino acids: CASSGGQIEAFF.

The chain is built from TRBV28 and TRBJ2-3; TRBD2 might be the D (7 bases). There are 15 residues in the CDR3. Germline V gene data show CDR1 as MDHEN and CDR2 as SYDVKM. The ends were cut back, 5 bases at V and 1 base at J, with 13 bases in the middle. CDR3 sequence (DNA): TGTGCCAGCAGTACTACAGGGAGGGGCACAGATACGCAGTATTTT. This encodes CASSTTGRGTDTQYF.

This clone came up once. V is TRBV7-9 and J is TRBJ2-7, with 9 bases lining up with TRBD2. V lost 1 base, J lost 2 bases, and 6 bases stayed unmatched. CDR1 and CDR2 (germline): SEHNR, FQNEAQ (reference sequence). This CDR3 region has 16 residues. CDR3 region: CASSLDVAGDPYEQYF. The DNA for the CDR3 is TGTGCCAGCAGCTTAGACGTAGCGGGGGATCCCTACGAGCAGTACTTC. Full variable domain (remainder filled in from reference TRBV7-9 and TRBJ2-7): DTGVSQNPRHKITKRGQNVTFRCDPISEHNRLYWYRQTLGQGPEFLTYFQNEAQLEKSRLLSDRFSAERPKGSFSTLEIQRTEQGDSAMYLCASSLDVAGDPYEQYFGPGTRLTVT.

The rearrangement joins TRBV5-5 to TRBJ2-5, with D possibly TRBD2 on 6 matching bases. This CDR3 comprises 15 residues. Between the trimmed V and J ends, which lost 0 bases and 5 bases, there was a span of 14 bases. Germline loops: CDR1 SGHKS, CDR2 YYEKEE (reference sequence). The CDR3 region has the DNA TGTGCCAGCAGCTTGGAGGGGCGCGGGACTGAGACCCAGTACTTC. Protein sequence: CASSLEGRGTETQYF. Together with reference TRBV5-5 and TRBJ2-5, the CDR3 gives the full variable domain: DAGVTQSPTHLIKTRGQQVTLRCSPISGHKSVSWYQQVLGQGPQFIFQYYEKEERGRGNFPDRFSARQFPNYSSELNVNALLLGDSALYLCASSLEGRGTETQYFGPGTRLLVL.

This chain joins TRBV5-1 and TRBJ2-3, with 11 bases that match TRBD2. The CDR3 runs 16 residues. Germline-derived CDR1 and CDR2 are SGHRS and YFSETQ. The V segment lost 4 bases and the J segment 1 base; nucleotides outside the gene matches: 5. The CDR3 spells CASSPPGLAGTDTQYF. In DNA, the CDR3 is TGCGCCAGCAGCCCGCCGGGACTAGCGGGCACAGATACGCAGTATTTT.

This chain uses TRBV6-2 or TRBV6-3 with TRBJ2-7; 7 bases fit TRBD2. The germline CDR1 and CDR2 sequences are MNHEY and SVGEGT. The CDR3 totals 15 residues. The V gene end was trimmed by 4 bases and the J gene end by 0 bases; junction bases not matched to a gene: 6. The CDR3 nucleotides read TGTGCCAGCAGTTCCCGGGGGGACCTCTCCTACGAGCAGTACTTC. Encoded protein: CASSSRGDLSYEQYF.

The chain couples TRBV5-1 to TRBJ1-1; D unclear. This CDR3 is 13 amino acids long. V was trimmed by 0 bases and J by 3 bases, leaving 6 bases between them. Germline V gene lookup returns CDR1 SGHRS and CDR2 YFSETQ. In DNA form, the CDR3 reads TGCGCCAGCAGCTTGGAATTCGACACTGAAGCTTTCTTT. As protein: CASSLEFDTEAFF.